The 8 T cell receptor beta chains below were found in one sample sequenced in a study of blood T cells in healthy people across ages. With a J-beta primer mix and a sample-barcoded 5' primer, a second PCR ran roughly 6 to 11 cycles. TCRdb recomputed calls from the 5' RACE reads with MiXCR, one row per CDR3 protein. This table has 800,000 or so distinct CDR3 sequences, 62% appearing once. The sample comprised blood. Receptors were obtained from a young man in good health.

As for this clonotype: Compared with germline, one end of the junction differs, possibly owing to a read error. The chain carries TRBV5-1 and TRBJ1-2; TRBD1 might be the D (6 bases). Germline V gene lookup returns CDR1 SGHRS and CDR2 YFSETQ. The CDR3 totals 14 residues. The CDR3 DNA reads TGCGCCAGCAGCTCCCGGACAGAGAACTATGGCTACGCCTTC. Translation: CASSSRTENYGYAF.

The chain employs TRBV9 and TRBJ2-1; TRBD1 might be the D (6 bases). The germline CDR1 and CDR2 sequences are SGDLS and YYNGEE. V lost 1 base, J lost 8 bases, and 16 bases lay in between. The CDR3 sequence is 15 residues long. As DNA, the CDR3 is TGTGCCAGCAGCGTAAGGGGGACCTCGGCGGATGAGCAGTTCTTC. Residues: CASSVRGTSADEQFF.

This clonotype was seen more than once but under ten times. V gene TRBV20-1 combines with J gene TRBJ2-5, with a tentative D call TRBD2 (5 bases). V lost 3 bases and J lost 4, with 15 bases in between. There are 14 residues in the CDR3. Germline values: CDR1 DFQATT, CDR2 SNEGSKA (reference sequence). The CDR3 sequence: CSARVRGGGETQYF. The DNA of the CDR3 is TGCAGTGCTAGGGTCCGGGGTGGAGGAGAGACCCAGTACTTC.

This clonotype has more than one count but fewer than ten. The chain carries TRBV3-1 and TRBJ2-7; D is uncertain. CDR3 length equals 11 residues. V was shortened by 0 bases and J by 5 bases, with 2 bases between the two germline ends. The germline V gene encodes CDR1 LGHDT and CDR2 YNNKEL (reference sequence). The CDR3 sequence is CASSQDNEQYF. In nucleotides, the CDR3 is TGTGCCAGCAGCCAAGATAACGAGCAGTACTTC.

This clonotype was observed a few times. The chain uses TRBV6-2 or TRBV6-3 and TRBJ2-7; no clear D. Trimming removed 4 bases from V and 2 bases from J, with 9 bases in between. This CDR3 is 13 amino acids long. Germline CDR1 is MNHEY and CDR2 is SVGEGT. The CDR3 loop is CASSFWGTYEQYF. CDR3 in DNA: TGTGCCAGCAGTTTCTGGGGAACCTACGAGCAGTACTTC.

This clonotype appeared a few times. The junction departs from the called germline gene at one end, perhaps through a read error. CDR3 sequence reads: CASSRSGSTDTQYF. The CDR3 DNA sequence: TGTGCTAGCAGCAGATCCGGGAGCACAGATACGCAGTATTTT. The genes are TRBV7-7 and TRBJ2-3; D gene unclear. The V gene's germline CDR1 is SSHAT and CDR2 FNYEAQ (reference sequence). The CDR3 spans 14 residues.

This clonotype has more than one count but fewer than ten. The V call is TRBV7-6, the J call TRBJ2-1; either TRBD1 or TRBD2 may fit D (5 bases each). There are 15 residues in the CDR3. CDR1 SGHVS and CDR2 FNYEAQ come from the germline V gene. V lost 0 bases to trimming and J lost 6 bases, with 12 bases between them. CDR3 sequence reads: CASSLAGEGFNEQFF. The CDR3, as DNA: TGTGCCAGCAGCTTAGCGGGCGAGGGGTTCAATGAGCAGTTCTTC.

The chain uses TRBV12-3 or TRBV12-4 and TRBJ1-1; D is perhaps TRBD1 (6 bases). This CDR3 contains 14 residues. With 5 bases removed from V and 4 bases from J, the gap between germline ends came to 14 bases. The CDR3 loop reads CASSPQGMSTEAFF. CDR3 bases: TGTGCCAGCAGTCCACAGGGAATGAGCACTGAAGCTTTCTTT.